The 9 T cell receptor beta chains reported below all come from one sample, sequenced in a study of blood T cell repertoires in COVID-19. TCRdb's copy holds only in-frame clones and misses some; the assay was immunoSEQ multiplex PCR. Here the sample spans 250,000 to 350,000 clones, nearly 90% being singletons. Sequences were obtained from PBMCs or T cells enriched from blood (not recorded which). Source of these receptors: a woman between 18 and 30 years old with acute COVID-19.

The V and J genes are TRBV28 and TRBJ1-2; D is unresolved. Germline CDR1 and CDR2: MDHEN and SYDVKM. CDR3 length: 16 amino acids. Trimming left V 4 bases short and J 2 bases short, with 17 bases between. Here the CDR3 DNA reads TGTGCCAGCAGTTACCCCGGCTTAGACGGGAACTATGGCTACACCTTC. It encodes CASSYPGLDGNYGYTF.

The chain combines TRBV10-3 with TRBJ1-6; D ambiguous. The CDR3 length is 16 residues. Between the trimmed V and J ends, which lost 4 bases and 0 bases, there was a span of 10 bases. Germline CDR1 reads ENHRY; CDR2 reads SYGVKD. The CDR3 nucleotides read TGTGCCATCAGTGGAGAGGCGAGCTCCTATAATTCACCCCTCCACTTT. It is translated as CAISGEASSYNSPLHF.

V gene TRBV5-1 combines with J gene TRBJ1-1; 7 nucleotides match TRBD1. Germline V gives CDR1 SGHRS, CDR2 YFSETQ. The junction had 2 bases not matched to a gene; V was cut back by 3 bases and J by 3 bases. The CDR3 is made up of 13 amino acids. This CDR3 reads CASSSQGYTEAFF. CDR3 nucleotides: TGCGCCAGCAGCTCACAGGGGTACACTGAAGCTTTCTTT.

This rearrangement joins TRBV6-5 to TRBJ1-4, with TRBD1 as a possible D gene (5 bases). CDR3 length: 16 residues. Germline V CDR1 and CDR2: MNHEY, SVGAGI. The V end was cut by 0 bases, the J end by 11 bases, with 19 bases between. The CDR3 loop is CASSYSASGPGGKLFF. CDR3 DNA sequence: TGTGCCAGCAGTTACTCGGCCTCTGGACCCGGGGGGAAACTGTTTTTT.

The chain employs TRBV7-2 and TRBJ1-5; the D gene is possibly TRBD1 (5 bases). The CDR3 consists of 14 residues. Trimming left V 5 bases short and J 1 base short, with 9 bases between. Germline-derived CDR1 and CDR2 are SGHTA and FQGNSA. CDR3 bases: TGTGCCAGCAGCGCAGACAGCAGCAATCAGCCCCAGCATTTT. Protein sequence: CASSADSSNQPQHF.

The sample holds one count of this clone. This chain links TRBV7-9 with TRBJ1-2; D not certain. Trimming pared 4 bases from V and 0 bases from J, leaving 9 bases between. The germline gives CDR1 SEHNR, CDR2 FQNEAQ (reference sequence). The CDR3 is made up of 14 amino acids. For the CDR3, the DNA is TGTGCCAGCAGCTCCGCGCGGGCTAACTATGGCTACACCTTC. Translated: CASSSARANYGYTF.

The chain uses TRBV3-1 (or the pseudogene TRBV3-2) and TRBJ1-2; 9 bases map to TRBD1. The CDR3 sequence is 19 residues long. Germline lookup yields CDR1 LGHDT and CDR2 YNNKEL (reference sequence). V gave up 0 bases and J gave up 4 bases; unmatched junction bases: 15. CDR3 amino acids: CASSQDALVGTGKFYGYTF. The CDR3 DNA follows: TGTGCCAGCAGCCAAGATGCTCTGGTTGGGACAGGGAAGTTCTATGGCTACACCTTC.

This chain joins TRBV5-1 and TRBJ2-1; a possible D gene is TRBD1 (5 bases). This CDR3 contains 14 residues. Trimming pared 0 bases from V and 4 bases from J, leaving 8 bases between. The V gene's germline CDR1 is SGHRS and CDR2 YFSETQ. As DNA, the CDR3 is TGCGCCAGCAGCTTGGGGACATTATACAATGAGCAGTTCTTC. This encodes CASSLGTLYNEQFF.

The chain is built from TRBV28 and TRBJ1-5, with 10 nucleotides matching TRBD1. CDR1 and CDR2 (germline): MDHEN, SYDVKM. The CDR3 is 20 residues long. Losses at the gene ends were 1 base for V and 4 bases for J; bases not matched to a gene: 16. The CDR3 nucleotides are TGTGCCAGCAGTTTATTTTTGGTCGGACAGGGGGAGGTTTGGAATCAGCCCCAGCATTTT. It translates to CASSLFLVGQGEVWNQPQHF.